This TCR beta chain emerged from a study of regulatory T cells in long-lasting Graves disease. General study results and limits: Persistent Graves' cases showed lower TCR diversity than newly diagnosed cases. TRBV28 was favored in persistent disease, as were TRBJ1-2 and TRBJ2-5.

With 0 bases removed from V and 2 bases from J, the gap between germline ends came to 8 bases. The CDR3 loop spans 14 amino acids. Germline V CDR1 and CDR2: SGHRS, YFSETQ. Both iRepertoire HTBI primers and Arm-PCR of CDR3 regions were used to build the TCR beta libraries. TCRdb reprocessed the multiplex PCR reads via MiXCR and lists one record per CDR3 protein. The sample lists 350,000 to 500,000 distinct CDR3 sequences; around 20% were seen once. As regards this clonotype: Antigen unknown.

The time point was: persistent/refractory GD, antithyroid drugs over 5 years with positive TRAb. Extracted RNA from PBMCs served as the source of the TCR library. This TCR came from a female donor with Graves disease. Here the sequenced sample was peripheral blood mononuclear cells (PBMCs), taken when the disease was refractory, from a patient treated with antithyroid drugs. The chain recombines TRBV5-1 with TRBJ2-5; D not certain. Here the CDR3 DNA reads TGCGCCAGCAGCTTGGAGGGTAGTCAAGAGACCCAGTACTTC. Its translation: CASSLEGSQETQYF.